The 9 T cell receptor beta chains listed next were all sequenced from one sample in a study of CD8 T cells in ankylosing spondylitis. TCRdb recomputed calls from the 5' RACE reads with MiXCR, one row per CDR3 protein. Seen here are 700,000 or so distinct CDR3 sequences, over 15% observed once, and the top ten hold approximately 18%. What these receptors recognize is not known. Overall study findings and caveats: One TCR beta motif, made up of roughly 8 highly homologous variants, appeared characteristic of ankylosing spondylitis blood.

What was sequenced was blood, either unsorted or a sorted T cell fraction (not recorded which). These receptors all stem from a male donor with ankylosing spondylitis.

This clonotype showed up many times. The V and J genes are TRBV28 and TRBJ1-1, with 7 positions matching TRBD1. With 4 bases clipped from V and 2 bases from J, the junction kept 7 bases outside the gene matches. The CDR3 covers 15 residues. Germline lookup yields CDR1 MDHEN and CDR2 SYDVKM. The CDR3 DNA reads TGTGCCAGCAGTTCGACCAGGGGGTTTAACACTGAAGCTTTCTTT. It is translated as CASSSTRGFNTEAFF. The full variable domain, completed using reference TRBV28 and TRBJ1-1, is DVKVTQSSRYLVKRTGEKVFLECVQDMDHENMFWYRQDPGLGLRLIYFSYDVKMKEKGDIPEGYSVSREKKERFSLILESASTNQTSMYLCASSSTRGFNTEAFFGQGTRLTVV.

V and J are TRBV4-2 and TRBJ1-1; 9 bases map to TRBD1. CDR1 and CDR2 (germline): LGHNA, YNFKEQ. Trimming at V came to 4 bases and at J to 1 base, leaving 10 bases not matched to a gene. The CDR3 has 17 residues. CDR3 region: CASSLGQGPTPNTEAFF. The CDR3 DNA reads as TGTGCCAGCAGCCTGGGACAGGGACCTACCCCGAACACTGAAGCTTTCTTT.

This clonotype was detected a few times. V is TRBV6-1 and J is TRBJ1-1, with unresolved D. The CDR3 is made up of 13 amino acids. The germline CDR1 and CDR2 sequences are MNHNS and SASEGT. V was clipped by 5 bases and J by 3 bases, with 10 bases between them. Here the CDR3 DNA reads TGTGCCAGCAGTAGACGATGGGACACTGAAGCTTTCTTT. It is translated as CASSRRWDTEAFF.

This clonotype came up many times. The J gene is TRBJ2-7, the V gene TRBV12-3 or TRBV12-4; 7 nucleotides align to TRBD1. The V gene end was trimmed by 5 bases and the J gene end by 4 bases; junction bases not matched to a gene: 8. The CDR3 extends over 14 amino acids. This chain's CDR3 is CASSPKGQWYEQYF. CDR3 bases: TGTGCCAGCAGTCCCAAGGGACAGTGGTACGAGCAGTACTTC.

The sample holds a few counts of this clonotype. The chain couples TRBV15 to TRBJ1-4, with a tentative D call TRBD1 (5 bases). The CDR3 contains 15 residues. V was trimmed by 4 bases and J by 7 bases, leaving 16 bases between them. The germline V gene encodes CDR1 LNHNV and CDR2 YYDKDF (reference sequence). The CDR3 spells CATSTGGGRGEKLFF. The CDR3 coding sequence is TGTGCCACCAGCACTGGGGGGGGGAGAGGTGAAAAACTGTTTTTT.

Details on this clonotype: Relative to the germline gene, one junction end is altered; a read error may explain this. This chain links TRBV12-3 or TRBV12-4 with TRBJ1-6, with a tentative D call TRBD1 (5 bases). The CDR3 covers 17 residues. This chain's CDR3 is CACSTGTVSSYNSPLHF. Here the CDR3 DNA reads TGTGCCTGCAGCACCGGGACGGTCAGCTCCTATAATTCACCCCTCCACTTT.

The chain carries TRBV5-1 and TRBJ2-7; D could derive from TRBD1 or TRBD2 (5 bases each). The germline V and J ends were trimmed by 4 bases and 0 bases, with 17 bases remaining between them. The length of the CDR3 is 16 residues. The germline CDR1 and CDR2 sequences are SGHRS and YFSETQ. Here the CDR3 DNA reads TGCGCCAGCAGCCTCCGCCGGGACGTCTCCTCCTACGAGCAGTACTTC. This codes for CASSLRRDVSSYEQYF.

This clonotype was seen only a few times. The chain uses TRBV12-3 or TRBV12-4 and TRBJ2-7, with D uncertain. The CDR3 has 13 amino acids. Trimming left V 2 bases short and J 6 bases short, with 11 bases between. This chain's CDR3 is CASSLFIDGEQYF. CDR3 bases: TGTGCCAGCAGTTTATTCATTGATGGCGAGCAGTACTTC.

The rearrangement joins TRBV12-3 or TRBV12-4 to TRBJ2-3; 13 bases fit TRBD2. J lost 7 bases, V lost 5 bases, and 6 bases had no gene match. CDR3 length equals 15 residues. The CDR3 region is CASSPPGLAGYTQYF. The CDR3 coding sequence is TGTGCCAGCAGTCCCCCGGGACTAGCGGGATATACGCAGTATTTT.